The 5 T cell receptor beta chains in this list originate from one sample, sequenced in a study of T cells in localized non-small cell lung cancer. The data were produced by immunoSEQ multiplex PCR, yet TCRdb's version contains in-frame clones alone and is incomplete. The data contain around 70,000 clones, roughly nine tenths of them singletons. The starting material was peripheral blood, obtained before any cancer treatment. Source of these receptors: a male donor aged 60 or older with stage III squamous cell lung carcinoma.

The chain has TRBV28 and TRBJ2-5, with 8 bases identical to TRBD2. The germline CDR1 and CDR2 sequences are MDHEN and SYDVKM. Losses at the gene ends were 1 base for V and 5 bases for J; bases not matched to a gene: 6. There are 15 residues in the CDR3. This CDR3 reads CASSLLSSGGETQYF. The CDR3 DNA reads TGTGCCAGCAGTTTATTATCCTCGGGGGGGGAGACCCAGTACTTC.

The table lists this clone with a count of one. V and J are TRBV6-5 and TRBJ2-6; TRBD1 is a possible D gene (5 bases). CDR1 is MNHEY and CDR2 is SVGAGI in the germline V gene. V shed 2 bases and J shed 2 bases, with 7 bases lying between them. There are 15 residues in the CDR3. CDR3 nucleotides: TGTGCCAGCAGTTACGGCAGGGCTGGGGCCAACGTCCTGACTTTC. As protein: CASSYGRAGANVLTF.

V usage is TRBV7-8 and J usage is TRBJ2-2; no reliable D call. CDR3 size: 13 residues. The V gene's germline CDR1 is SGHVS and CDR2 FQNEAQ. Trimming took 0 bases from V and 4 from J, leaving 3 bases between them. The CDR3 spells CASSLAGTGELFF. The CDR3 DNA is TGTGCCAGCAGCTTAGCCGGCACCGGGGAGCTGTTTTTT.

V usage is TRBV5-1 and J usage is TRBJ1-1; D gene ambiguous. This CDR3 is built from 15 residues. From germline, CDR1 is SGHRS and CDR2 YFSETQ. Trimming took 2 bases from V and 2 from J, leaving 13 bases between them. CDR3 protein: CASSFFIGSNTEAFF. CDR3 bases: TGCGCCAGCAGCTTTTTTATAGGGTCTAACACTGAAGCTTTCTTT. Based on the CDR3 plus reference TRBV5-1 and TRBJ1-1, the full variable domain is KAGVTQTPRYLIKTRGQQVTLSCSPISGHRSVSWYQQTPGQGLQFLFEYFSETQRNKGNFPGRFSGRQFSNSRSEMNVSTLELGDSALYLCASSFFIGSNTEAFFGQGTRLTVV.

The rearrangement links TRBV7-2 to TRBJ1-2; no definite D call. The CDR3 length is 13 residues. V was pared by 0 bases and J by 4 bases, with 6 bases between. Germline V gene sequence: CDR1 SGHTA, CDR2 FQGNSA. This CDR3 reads CASSLATSYGYTF. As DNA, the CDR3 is TGTGCCAGCAGCTTAGCGACCAGCTATGGCTACACCTTC.